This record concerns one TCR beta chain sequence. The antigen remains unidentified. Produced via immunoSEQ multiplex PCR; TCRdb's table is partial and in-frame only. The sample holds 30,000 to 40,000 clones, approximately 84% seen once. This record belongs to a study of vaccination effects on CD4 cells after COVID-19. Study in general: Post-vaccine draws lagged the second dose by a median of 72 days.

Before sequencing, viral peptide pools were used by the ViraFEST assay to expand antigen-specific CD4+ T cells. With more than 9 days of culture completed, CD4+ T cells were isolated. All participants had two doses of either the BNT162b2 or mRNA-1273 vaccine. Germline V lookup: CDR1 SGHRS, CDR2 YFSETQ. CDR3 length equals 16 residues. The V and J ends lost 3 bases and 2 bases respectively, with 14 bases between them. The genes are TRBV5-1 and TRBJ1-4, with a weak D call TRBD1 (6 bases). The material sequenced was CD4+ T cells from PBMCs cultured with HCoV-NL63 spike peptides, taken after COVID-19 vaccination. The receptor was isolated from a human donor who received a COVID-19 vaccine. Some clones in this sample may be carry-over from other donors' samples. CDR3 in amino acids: CASSSSGGHTNEKLFF. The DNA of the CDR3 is TGCGCCAGCAGCTCCTCGGGGGGGCACACTAATGAAAAACTGTTTTTT.